Below, 9 T cell receptor beta chains from the same sample are listed, as sequenced in a study of T cells in localized non-small cell lung cancer. Clones were read by immunoSEQ multiplex PCR, and TCRdb kept only the in-frame ones, dropping some. The sample has tens of thousands of clones, approximately 87% seen once; the top ten hold 20% to 25%. Sequences were derived from peripheral blood, sampled before any cancer treatment. These receptors came from a male donor at least 60 years old with stage III squamous cell lung carcinoma.

The genes are TRBV7-2 and TRBJ1-4; tentative D call: TRBD1 (5 bases). V lost 4 bases to trimming and J lost 0 bases, with 9 bases between them. The CDR3 is 15 residues long. In germline, CDR1 is SGHTA, CDR2 FQGNSA. CDR3 DNA sequence: TGTGCCAGCAGCTCGACAGTTGCAACTAATGAAAAACTGTTTTTT. As protein: CASSSTVATNEKLFF.

CDR3 loop: CSAGRDPGTDTQYF. In nucleotides, the CDR3 is TGCAGCGCCGGAAGGGACCCGGGGACAGATACGCAGTATTTT. The J gene is TRBJ2-3, the V gene TRBV29-1, with D possibly being TRBD1 or TRBD2 (5 bases each). Trimming took off 7 bases at V and 3 bases at J, with 17 bases between the two ends. Germline-derived CDR1 and CDR2 are SQVTM and ANQGSEA. This CDR3 is 14 amino acids long.

The genes are TRBV5-1 and TRBJ2-5, with D perhaps matching TRBD2 (6 bases). The CDR3 is made up of 12 amino acids. Trimming cost V 4 bases and J 5 bases, with 9 bases left between them. Germline V gives CDR1 SGHRS, CDR2 YFSETQ. The CDR3 spells CASSPAGETQYF. The CDR3 DNA is TGCGCCAGCAGCCCGGCGGGGGAGACCCAGTACTTC.

The chain is built from TRBV9 and TRBJ2-1; the D is unclear. Between the trimmed V and J ends, which lost 2 bases and 0 bases, there was a span of 9 bases. The CDR3 is 15 amino acids. Per the germline V gene, CDR1 is SGDLS and CDR2 is YYNGEE. CDR3 sequence (DNA): TGTGCCAGCAGCGTTCTGGCAGACTCCTACAATGAGCAGTTCTTC. Its translation is CASSVLADSYNEQFF.

The chain combines TRBV29-1 with TRBJ2-3, with TRBD2 identical over 10 bases. CDR1 and CDR2 from the germline V gene are SQVTM and ANQGSEA. The CDR3 spans 14 residues. V lost 6 bases and J lost 5; bases outside the gene matches: 8. The CDR3 bases are TGCAGCGTAACTAGCGGGGCCCCGGGAGATACGCAGTATTTT. Translation gives CSVTSGAPGDTQYF.

The J gene is TRBJ1-3, the V gene TRBV30; D is ambiguous. Trimming cost V 5 bases and J 0 bases, with 11 bases left between them. CDR3 size: 14 residues. Germline lookup yields CDR1 GTSNPN and CDR2 SVGIG (reference sequence). The chain's CDR3 is CAWSTRSSGNTIYF. In nucleotides, the CDR3 is TGTGCCTGGTCGACACGAAGCTCTGGAAACACCATATATTTT.

V and J are TRBV30 and TRBJ1-2; 8 bases agree with TRBD1. Germline V lookup: CDR1 GTSNPN, CDR2 SVGIG (reference sequence). The CDR3 runs to 12 residues. J lost 9 bases, V lost 1 base, and 4 bases had no gene match. The CDR3 here is CAWSAGQGSYTF. Written as DNA, the CDR3 is TGTGCCTGGAGTGCCGGACAGGGTAGCTACACCTTC.

The gene calls are TRBV14 and TRBJ1-6, with D hard to call. Trimming took 0 bases from V and 7 from J, leaving 7 bases between them. CDR3 length equals 14 residues. The germline V gene has CDR1 SGHDN and CDR2 FVKESK. In DNA, the CDR3 is TGTGCCAGCAGCCAAGAAACCGGGAATTCACCCCTCCACTTT. Protein product: CASSQETGNSPLHF.

The chain links TRBV30 to TRBJ1-2; unclear D gene. This CDR3 region has 13 residues. Germline CDR1 GTSNPN, CDR2 SVGIG (reference sequence). V was pared by 0 bases and J by 6 bases, with 11 bases between. This CDR3 reads CAWSVGLQNGYTF. The CDR3 DNA is TGTGCCTGGAGTGTTGGGTTGCAGAATGGCTACACCTTC.